This T cell receptor beta chain was identified during a study of T cells in Graves' hyperthyroidism and ophthalmopathy. Graves' hyperthyroidism showing no ophthalmopathy progression within 18 months was considered stable. Aged 18 to 65, the patients had hyperthyroidism that was newly diagnosed and had lasted under 2 months. Diagnoses were established using clinical symptoms, serum thyroxine and TRAb, thyroid ultrasound and orbital computed tomography. Overall study findings and caveats: Among thyroid clonotypes expanded above 0.001, most also appeared in blood.

The CDR3 has 15 residues. V gave up 3 bases and J gave up 1 base, with 11 bases separating them. There were TCR beta CDR3 regions amplified from RNA transcripts. The HTBI set primed first-round TCR CDR3 RT-PCR. MiXCR, applied by TCRdb to the multiplex PCR reads, yields one record per CDR3 protein. The sample consists of about 350,000 distinct CDR3 sequences, about 14% of them appearing once. At least ten counts were recorded for this clonotype. Antigen specificity is unknown. The clonotype was recovered from a woman aged 25 to 39 with Graves' hyperthyroidism. Material: blood. The V and J genes are TRBV12-3 or TRBV12-4 and TRBJ2-3; tentative D call: TRBD2 (5 bases). This CDR3 reads CASSFRTLGTDTQYF. The CDR3 DNA follows: TGTGCCAGCAGTTTTAGGACTTTGGGCACAGATACGCAGTATTTT.